Included here is one T cell receptor (beta chain) sequence, with context. The antigen is undetermined. FACS was used to enrich TEMRA cells, whereas the CD8+ and CD4+ T cells were obtained by negative isolation. This record comes from a study of CD8 T cells in Susac syndrome. Notes on the study in general: The study recognized that the number of individuals in its TCR sequencing and HLA analysis was relatively small.

It was with random hexamers that about 0.45 to 1 ug RNA was reverse transcribed. TCRdb passed the immunoSEQ multiplex PCR reads through MiXCR, listing each CDR3 protein once. The sample shows under 350,000 distinct CDR3 sequences, approximately 90% of them seen only once. This CDR3 has 14 amino acids. Trimming stripped 7 bases from V and 4 bases from J, with 15 bases between. Germline V gene sequence: CDR1 LGHNT, CDR2 FRNRAP. This TCR was sampled from a human donor with multiple sclerosis. The J gene is TRBJ2-3, the V gene TRBV12-5, with TRBD2 as a possible D gene (6 bases). Specimen: CD4+ T cells from PBMCs. This chain's CDR3 is CASVNGPSADTQYF. CDR3 in DNA: TGTGCTAGTGTCAATGGTCCTAGCGCAGATACGCAGTATTTT.